A selection of T cell receptor beta chains follows, all from one sample in a study of CD8+ T cells in alopecia areata. TCRdb's copy holds only in-frame clones and misses some; the assay was immunoSEQ multiplex PCR. The table shows 70,000 to 95,000 clones, with just over 50% occurring only once. The sequenced sample consisted of NKG2D-high CD8+ T cells sorted from blood. Receptors originate from a human donor with alopecia areata. CDR3s include the opening cysteine and the closing phenylalanine or tryptophan. Fields, in order: V gene, D gene, clone size, J gene, CDR3 protein. A D gene is named only where the DNA matches it firmly. The size entry is marked missing in some rows and otherwise reads once, few, many or a size class.

>TRBV4-1|NA|NA|TRBJ2-2
CASSQASPNTGELFF
>TRBV7-2|NA|NA|TRBJ2-5
CASSLSDGIGETQYF
>TRBV9|NA|NA|TRBJ1-2
CASSVAGEFMRGYTF
>TRBV7-2|TRBD2|NA|TRBJ2-2
CASSFLSGSFTGELFF
>TRBV5-6|NA|few|TRBJ1-1
CASSWGTGNTEAFF
>TRBV12-5|TRBD2|NA|TRBJ2-1
CASGHGLDNEQFF
>TRBV28|NA|NA|TRBJ2-3
CASSSSDTQYF
>TRBV25-1|NA|NA|TRBJ2-3
CASSAGASDTQYF
>TRBV4-1|TRBD1|NA|TRBJ2-5
CASSQPPGQGDQETQYF
>TRBV9|NA|few|TRBJ2-3
CASSVGQTSTDTQYF
>TRBV9|NA|NA|TRBJ2-5
CASSARTGVETQYF
>TRBV29-1|NA|NA|TRBJ1-2
CSVEEERAANYGYTF
>TRBV28|NA|few|TRBJ2-1
CASSLYNEQFF
>TRBV29-1|NA|NA|TRBJ2-1
CSVERTGYYNEQFF
>TRBV30|TRBD2|NA|TRBJ2-7
CAHRDYTSYEQYF
>TRBV29-1|TRBD1|NA|TRBJ2-7
CSVPGQAGDEQYF
>TRBV5-4|NA|once|TRBJ1-1
CASSPVDTEAFF